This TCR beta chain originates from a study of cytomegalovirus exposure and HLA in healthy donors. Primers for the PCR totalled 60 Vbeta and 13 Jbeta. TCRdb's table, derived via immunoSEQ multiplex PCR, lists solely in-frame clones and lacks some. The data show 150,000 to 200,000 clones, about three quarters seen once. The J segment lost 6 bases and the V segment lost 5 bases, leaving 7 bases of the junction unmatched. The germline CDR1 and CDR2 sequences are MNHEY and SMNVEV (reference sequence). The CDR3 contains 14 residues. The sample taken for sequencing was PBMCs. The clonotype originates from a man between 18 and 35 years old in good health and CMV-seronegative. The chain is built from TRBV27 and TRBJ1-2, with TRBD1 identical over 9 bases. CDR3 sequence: CASSAFGQGNGYTF. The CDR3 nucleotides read TGTGCCAGCAGTGCCTTCGGACAGGGGAATGGCTACACCTTC.